These T cell receptor beta chains were read from a single sample in a study of shared clonotypes between healthy human individuals. The table came from immunoSEQ multiplex PCR; TCRdb's copy has only in-frame clones and leaves some out. The table lists around 940,000 clones, more than 75% of them singletons. Sample: memory CD4+ T cells sorted from blood. These receptors all come from a man between 18 and 35 years old in good health. Both conserved end residues are part of each CDR3. A D gene is named only where the DNA matches it firmly.

j_gene | d_gene | v_gene | CDR3aa
TRBJ1-5 | . | TRBV10-3 | CAANAGAGSNQPQHF
TRBJ1-2 | . | TRBV11-2 | CASSLASGGNYGYTF
. | . | TRBV6-6 | CASSYSNEQYF
TRBJ1-6 | . | TRBV7-2 | CASSLATAAYNSPLHF
TRBJ1-6 | TRBD1 | TRBV9 | CASSPTDRGNSPLHF
TRBJ2-1 | . | TRBV11-2 | CASSYGASAYNEQFF
TRBJ2-2 | TRBD1 | TRBV18 | CASSGTGAVTGELFF
TRBJ2-7 | . | TRBV7-2 | CASSSFYEQYF
TRBJ1-5 | . | TRBV6-1 | CAAGEEGNQPQHF
TRBJ1-1 | . | TRBV29-1 | CSVAGDGNTEAFF
TRBJ2-2 | . | TRBV7-3 | CASSPRGGDLFF
TRBJ2-7 | . | TRBV19 | CASSIVPTVRGRGEQYF
TRBJ2-3 | . | TRBV2 | CASRRGGSTDTQYF
TRBJ2-7 | TRBD2 | TRBV7-9 | CASSLEGGGRTYEQYF
TRBJ1-3 | . | TRBV6-1 | CASRTRSGNTIYF
TRBJ1-1 | . | TRBV18 | CASSPLMAEAFF
TRBJ1-2 | . | TRBV20-1 | CSAGLYGYTF
TRBJ2-7 | . | TRBV7-9 | CASSLEGYLSYEQYF
TRBJ1-5 | . | TRBV19 | CASSLGFNQPQHF
TRBJ2-7 | . | TRBV6-5 | CASSRGSDEQYF
TRBJ2-1 | . | TRBV4-3 | CASSQEGAWEQFF
TRBJ2-3 | TRBD1 | TRBV6-7 | CASSYSEPGGQGTDTQYF
TRBJ1-6 | . | TRBV6-1 | CAGSLSPLNSPLHF
TRBJ2-7 | TRBD1 | TRBV28 | CASSRHGQGGYEQYF
TRBJ1-1 | . | TRBV18 | CASSPLGGESEAFF
TRBJ1-5 | . | TRBV6-1 | CASSETGKNQPQHF
TRBJ2-1 | . | TRBV5-1 | CASSALGPMYNEQFF
TRBJ2-7 | . | TRBV15 | CATSREGGFYEQYF
TRBJ1-1 | TRBD1 | TRBV29-1 | CSARTGPNTEAFF
TRBJ1-2 | . | TRBV7-9 | CASSLAVEGRDGYTF
TRBJ1-6 | TRBD1 | TRBV18 | CASSPPGQGVSPLHF
TRBJ1-2 | . | TRBV4-1 | CASSQGMGNANYGYTF
TRBJ2-5 | TRBD2 | TRBV7-2 | CASSLNGGYQETQYF
TRBJ2-7 | . | TRBV11-3 | CASSSSAGAYEQYF
TRBJ2-7 | . | TRBV10-2 | CATLCEQYF
TRBJ1-1 | . | TRBV5-6 | CASSLVPDPMNTEAFF
TRBJ1-1 | . | TRBV7-5 | CARGRWAGGDTEAFF
TRBJ2-4 | TRBD2 | TRBV5-1 | CASSPLAGGTDIQYF
TRBJ1-5 | . | TRBV6-4 | CASSAQWGPGQPQHF
TRBJ2-2 | . | TRBV5-4 | CASSLQGGTGELFF
TRBJ1-2 | . | TRBV21-1 | CASSKGSGPRPGDLRGYTF
TRBJ1-2 | . | TRBV19 | CASSIRGDYGYTF
TRBJ1-1 | . | TRBV4-2 | CASSHTGSEDTEAFF
TRBJ1-3 | TRBD1 | TRBV28 | CATDRETGNTIYF
TRBJ2-1 | TRBD2 | TRBV5-4 | CASSLEVAGYNEQFF
TRBJ1-2 | TRBD1 | TRBV19 | CATLKGASYGYTF
TRBJ2-7 | . | TRBV18 | CASSTGTGSYEQYF
TRBJ2-7 | TRBD2 | TRBV5-1 | CASSPRTSGGEQYF
TRBJ2-7 | TRBD1 | TRBV6-5 | CASSSGQGPLYEQYF